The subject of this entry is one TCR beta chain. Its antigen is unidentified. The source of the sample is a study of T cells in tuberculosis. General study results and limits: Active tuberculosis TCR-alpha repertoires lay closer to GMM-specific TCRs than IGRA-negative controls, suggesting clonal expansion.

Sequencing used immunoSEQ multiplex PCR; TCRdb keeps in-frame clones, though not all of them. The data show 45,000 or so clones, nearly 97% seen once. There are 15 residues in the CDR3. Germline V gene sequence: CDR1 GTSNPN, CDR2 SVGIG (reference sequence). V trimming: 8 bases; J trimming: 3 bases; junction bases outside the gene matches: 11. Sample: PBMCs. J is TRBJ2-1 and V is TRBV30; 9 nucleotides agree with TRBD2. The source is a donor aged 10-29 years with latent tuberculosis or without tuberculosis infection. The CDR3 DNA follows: TGTGCCGGTAGGGGCGGGGGGGCCGGCTACAATGAGCAGTTCTTC. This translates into CAGRGGGAGYNEQFF.